This T cell receptor (beta chain) was documented in a study of regulatory T cells in long-lasting Graves disease. Study conclusions and caveats: Persistent Graves' patients showed a TCR diversity that was lower than that of newly diagnosed ones.

The length of the CDR3 is 16 residues. The ends were cut back, 4 bases at V and 5 bases at J, with 19 bases in the middle. Looked up from germline, CDR1 is SGDLS and CDR2 is YYNGEE. Building the TCR beta libraries relied on iRepertoire HTBI primers, and CDR3 regions underwent Arm-PCR. Source study methods: Overall, samples carried around 68 TRBV and 14 TRBJ segments. In TCRdb, the multiplex PCR reads were re-called with MiXCR into one record per CDR3 protein. These V and J calls are TCRdb output, not the study's own analysis. This sample has approximately 380,000 distinct CDR3 sequences, with roughly 20% found just once. This clonotype was detected only a few times. The antigen is unknown. As for time point: persistent/refractory GD, antithyroid drugs over 5 years with positive TRAb. From PBMCs, RNA was extracted and then used to make the TCR library. Diagnosing Graves' disease relied on the American Thyroid Association guidelines.

Specimen: peripheral blood mononuclear cells (PBMCs), collected when the disease was refractory, from a patient treated with antithyroid drugs. The V call is TRBV9, the J call TRBJ2-1; D possibly uses TRBD1 or TRBD2 (6 bases each). This receptor was identified in a female donor with Graves disease. The CDR3 here is CASSPPGGRDNNEQFF. Written as DNA, the CDR3 is TGTGCCAGCAGCCCTCCCGGGGGACGGGACAACAATGAGCAGTTCTTC.